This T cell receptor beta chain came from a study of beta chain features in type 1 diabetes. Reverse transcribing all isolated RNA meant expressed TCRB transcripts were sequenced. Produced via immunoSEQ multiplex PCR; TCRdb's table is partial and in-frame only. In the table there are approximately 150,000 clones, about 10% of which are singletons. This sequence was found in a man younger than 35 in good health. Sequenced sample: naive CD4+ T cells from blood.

CDR3 DNA sequence: TGTGCCAGCAGTCCCCGACCCGAGGCCGGCGAGCAGTACTTC. Residues: CASSPRPEAGEQYF. J is TRBJ2-7 and V is TRBV27; D remains unclear. Germline CDR1 reads MNHEY; CDR2 reads SMNVEV (reference sequence). Trimming took 5 bases from V and 6 from J, leaving 17 bases between them. This CDR3 has 14 residues.